The subject of this entry is one TCR beta chain. This CDR3 comprises 13 residues. The V end lost 5 bases, the J end lost 0 bases, and 7 bases lay between the germline ends. Looked up from germline, CDR1 is SGHTA and CDR2 is FQGNSA. The entry originates in a study of blood T cell repertoires in COVID-19. Produced via immunoSEQ multiplex PCR; TCRdb's table is partial and in-frame only. The sample contains about 120,000 clones, around 83% of which appear only once. The material sequenced was PBMCs or T cells enriched from blood (not recorded which). The rearrangement joins TRBV7-2 to TRBJ1-2; D is possibly TRBD1 (5 bases). The TCR sequence derives from a woman in her 30s who had recovered from COVID-19. The CDR3 coding sequence is TGTGCCAGCAGCCCAGGGACTAACTATGGCTACACCTTC. Translated, it gives CASSPGTNYGYTF.